Each of the 5 T cell receptor beta chains below was sequenced from the same sample in a study of metastatic and nonmetastatic thyroid tumors. TCRdb re-analyzed the PCR reads through MiXCR. This sample carries over 15,000 clones, 9.5% to 15% of them seen once, and the ten largest clones take about 28%. No patient received treatment before thyroid surgery. The specimen sequenced was blood. The source is a female donor with papillary thyroid cancer or a benign thyroid nodule (not recorded which). Some clones in this sample may be carry-over from other donors' samples.

The chain employs TRBV6-2 or TRBV6-3 and TRBJ1-5, with D tentatively TRBD1 (6 bases). Deletions cut 0 bases from V and 6 bases from J, with 12 bases between. There are 15 residues in the CDR3. The germline V gene encodes CDR1 MNHEY and CDR2 SVGEGT. The CDR3 loop is CASSYSLEGGQPQHF. The CDR3 DNA reads TGTGCCAGCAGTTACTCGCTGGAGGGGGGTCAGCCCCAGCATTTT.

This clone is judged medium-sized. The genes are TRBV6-1 and TRBJ2-6; 9 bases match TRBD1. Germline-derived CDR1 and CDR2 are MNHNS and SASEGT. Trimming took 5 bases from V and 0 from J; bases not matched to a gene: 5. CDR3 size: 17 residues. The CDR3 here is CASSRGQGRSGANVLTF. For the CDR3, the DNA is TGTGCCAGCAGTAGAGGACAGGGGCGCTCTGGGGCCAACGTCCTGACTTTC.

This clone has a count of ten or more. CDR3 residues: CASSPRQGAGGYTF. In nucleotides, the CDR3 is TGTGCCAGCAGCCCAAGACAGGGGGCAGGAGGCTACACCTTC. This rearrangement joins TRBV9 to TRBJ1-2; 10 bases are a match to TRBD1. The CDR3 loop spans 14 amino acids. V shed 4 bases, J shed 8 bases, and the junction held 8 bases outside the gene matches. Germline V gene sequence: CDR1 SGDLS, CDR2 YYNGEE.

The table lists this clone with a few counts. A read error is likely, as this CDR3 ends without the conserved phenylalanine or tryptophan. The limits of the CDR3 on the DNA are not certain, so only TCRdb's listed CDR3 is given. The V gene is TRBV28, the J gene TRBJ2-5; TRBD2 was called by the table and not checked on the DNA. The CDR3 extends over 13 residues, inclusive of both ends. Germline V gene sequence: CDR1 MDHEN, CDR2 SYDVKM. The CDR3 reads CASWGEGRETKYL.

The sample holds a few counts of this clone. This chain uses TRBV10-3 with TRBJ2-2; 11 positions agree with TRBD2. CDR1 ENHRY and CDR2 SYGVKD come from the germline V gene. This CDR3 is built from 16 residues. After removal of 6 bases from V and 0 bases from J, the junction contained 3 bases not matched to a gene. CDR3 sequence reads: CAISPLAGANTGELFF. As DNA, the CDR3 is TGTGCCATCAGCCCACTAGCGGGAGCGAACACCGGGGAGCTGTTTTTT.